Listed below are T cell receptor beta chains from one sample, sequenced in a study of blood T cell repertoires in COVID-19. The method was immunoSEQ multiplex PCR; TCRdb's version includes in-frame clones alone and lacks a portion of them. Of under 400,000 clones listed, about 91% are singletons. The sequenced sample was peripheral blood. These receptor sequences come from a woman aged 25 to 39 with COVID-19, enrolled during active disease. CDR3s include the opening cysteine and the closing phenylalanine or tryptophan. D genes are given only for firm matches. Some rows have no size entry. The others give once, few or many, or a class for an expanded clone.

V	J	D	size	DNA	CDR3
TRBV5-1	TRBJ1-1	NA	NA	TGCGCCAGCAGCTTGGAGGGGCTCGTCACTGAAGCTTTCTTT	CASSLEGLVTEAFF
TRBV6-2/TRBV6-3	TRBJ2-5	NA	NA	TGTGCCAGCAGTTACCCCTTCGGGGAGACCCAGTACTTC	CASSYPFGETQYF
TRBV14	TRBJ2-2	NA	NA	TGTGCCAGCAGCCAAGGAGGGAACACCGGGGAGCTGTTTTTT	CASSQGGNTGELFF
TRBV7-4	TRBJ2-5	NA	NA	TGTGCCAGCAGCTTAAGTGGCCAGGGTACTTGGGAGACCCAGTACTTC	CASSLSGQGTWETQYF
TRBV27	TRBJ2-7	NA	NA	TGTGCCAGCAGTTTATCCCCCGGGGCCTACGAGCAGTACTTC	CASSLSPGAYEQYF
TRBV11-2	TRBJ2-5	TRBD1	NA	TGTGCCAGCAGCTTTTCCCCGGGACAGGGGGCAGAGACCCAGTACTTC	CASSFSPGQGAETQYF
TRBV7-8	TRBJ1-1	NA	NA	TGTGCCAGCAGCTTATCCGGGAAAGTTGAAGCTTTCTTT	CASSLSGKVEAFF
TRBV2	TRBJ2-7	TRBD2	NA	TGTGCCAGCAGTGAAGAGGCTAGCGGGGACTACGAGCAGTACTTC	CASSEEASGDYEQYF
TRBV7-7	TRBJ2-3	NA	NA	TGTGCTAGCAGCTTAGGGACTGGCACAGATACGCAGTATTTT	CASSLGTGTDTQYF
TRBV4-1	TRBJ1-3	NA	once	TGCGCCAGCAGCCAAGTTTCGGGGGGAGGCACCATATATTTT	CASSQVSGGGTIYF
TRBV11-2	TRBJ1-3	TRBD1	NA	TGTGCCAGCAGACGGGACAGGGGGTCCGGAAACACCATATATTTT	CASRRDRGSGNTIYF
TRBV4-1	TRBJ1-2	TRBD1	NA	TGCGCCAGCAGCCAAGACGATAGAATCCCGACAGGGGGCCTGCGAGGCTACACCTTC	CASSQDDRIPTGGLRGYTF
TRBV7-9	TRBJ1-1	TRBD1	NA	TGTGCCAGCAGCCCAGGGGACAGGGGACATGAAGCTTTCTTT	CASSPGDRGHEAFF
TRBV19	TRBJ1-5	TRBD1	NA	TGTGCCAGTAGTGAACAGGGGGTAGGTCAGCCCCAGCATTTT	CASSEQGVGQPQHF
TRBV7-3	TRBJ2-2	TRBD2	NA	TGTGCCAGCAGCTCGACTAGCGGTGACACCGGGGAGCTGTTTTTT	CASSSTSGDTGELFF
TRBV19	TRBJ1-1	NA	NA	TGTGCCAGTAGAGCGGGCGTCGGAGCTTTCTTT	CASRAGVGAFF
TRBV19	TRBJ1-2	NA	NA	TGTGCCAGTACCGACCCGCGGGGGACACTCTATGGCTACACCTTC	CASTDPRGTLYGYTF
TRBV6-2/TRBV6-3	TRBJ2-3	NA	NA	TGTGCCAGCAGTCCCCGAGGGAGGTGGGGCACAGATACGCAGTATTTT	CASSPRGRWGTDTQYF
TRBV1	TRBJ2-5	NA	NA	TGCACCAGCCTCAGCGGTAACGGGGGGGAGGAGACCCAGTACTTC	CTSLSGNGGEETQYF
TRBV2	TRBJ1-1	NA	NA	TGTGCCAGCATGGAGGGTAACACTGAAGCTTTCTTT	CASMEGNTEAFF
TRBV4-2	TRBJ1-2	NA	NA	TGTGCCAGCAGCCAAAACAGAGTAGGTGGCTACACCTTC	CASSQNRVGGYTF
TRBV5-1	TRBJ1-4	TRBD1	NA	TGCGCCAGCAGCTCACCCGGGACAGGGGGCGAGAAACTGTTTTTT	CASSSPGTGGEKLFF
TRBV4-2	TRBJ2-7	TRBD1	NA	TGTGCCAGCAGCCGGTCAGGGACAGTAAGCTCCTACGAGCAGTACTTC	CASSRSGTVSSYEQYF
TRBV3-1/TRBV3-2	TRBJ1-1	TRBD1	few	TGTGCCAGCAGTTTAACAGGGGGCACTGAAGCTTTCTTT	CASSLTGGTEAFF
TRBV4-3	TRBJ1-6	NA	NA	TGCGCCAGCAGCCAACAGGGGCCCGCTTCACCCCTCCACTTT	CASSQQGPASPLHF
TRBV5-1	TRBJ1-4	TRBD1	NA	TGCGCCAGCAACCGATTTCCGGGACAGGGGGCTACTAATGAAAAACTGTTTTTT	CASNRFPGQGATNEKLFF
TRBV6-4	TRBJ1-4	NA	NA	TGTGCCAGCAGTGAACACCTTAATGAAAAACTGTTTTTT	CASSEHLNEKLFF
TRBV5-1	TRBJ2-5	NA	NA	TGCGCCAGCAGCTCACCAAGACAGGCAGTAACGTATCAAGAGACCCAGTACTTC	CASSSPRQAVTYQETQYF
TRBV5-1	TRBJ1-1	NA	NA	TGCGCCAGCAGCTTGGACCTGGAGACTGAAGCTTTCTTT	CASSLDLETEAFF
TRBV19	TRBJ2-6	NA	NA	TGTGCCAGTAGACTGACAGGAACTGGGGCCAACGTCCTGACTTTC	CASRLTGTGANVLTF
TRBV2	TRBJ1-3	TRBD1	NA	TGTGCCAGCAGCGTGGACAGGGGGACTGGAAACACCATATATTTT	CASSVDRGTGNTIYF
TRBV7-9	TRBJ1-6	NA	NA	TGTGCCAGCAGCTCCCCCGGTATGAATTCACCCCTCCACTTT	CASSSPGMNSPLHF
TRBV6-2/TRBV6-3	TRBJ2-3	TRBD2	NA	TGTGCCAGCAGTCCCCCGGGACTAGCGGGGGGCACAGATACGCAGTATTTT	CASSPPGLAGGTDTQYF
TRBV2	TRBJ1-1	NA	NA	TGTGCCAGCAGTGAGGTACGAGGAGGCACTGAAGCTTTCTTT	CASSEVRGGTEAFF
TRBV19	TRBJ2-1	TRBD1	NA	TGTGCCAGTAGCCGCCGACAGGGTCTATCGAACAATGAGCAGTTCTTC	CASSRRQGLSNNEQFF
TRBV28	TRBJ1-2	NA	NA	TGTGCCAGCAGTTTAGCCCGGGACACCAACTATGGCTACACCTTC	CASSLARDTNYGYTF
TRBV4-1	TRBJ1-5	TRBD1	NA	TGCGCCAGCAGCGTACGGACAGGGACGGGCAATCAGCCCCAGCATTTT	CASSVRTGTGNQPQHF
TRBV27	TRBJ1-1	NA	NA	TGTGCCAGCAGTCAGGGCTCTGAAGCTTTCTTT	CASSQGSEAFF
TRBV5-6	TRBJ2-2	TRBD1	NA	TGTGCCAGCAGCCAAGACAGGGTATCCGGGGAGCTGTTTTTT	CASSQDRVSGELFF
TRBV2	TRBJ1-2	NA	few	TGTGCCAGCAGTGAAGCGATGATCGGCAGGAGGGCCAATAATGGCTACACCTTC	CASSEAMIGRRANNGYTF
TRBV11-2	TRBJ2-1	NA	NA	TGTGCCAGCAGCTTAGGCCGGACTTACGCAACCTACAATGAGCAGTTCTTC	CASSLGRTYATYNEQFF
TRBV7-2	TRBJ2-2	TRBD1	NA	TGTGCCAGCAGCTTATCAGGGGGCGACACCGGGGAGCTGTTTTTT	CASSLSGGDTGELFF
TRBV2	TRBJ2-3	TRBD2	NA	TGTGCCAGCATCCGAAGATGGGCTAGCGGGGGGTCTACAGATACGCAGTATTTT	CASIRRWASGGSTDTQYF
TRBV29-1	TRBJ2-3	TRBD2	NA	TGCAGCGTTACCGGGACTAGCGGGGGGACAGATACGCAGTATTTT	CSVTGTSGGTDTQYF
TRBV5-4	TRBJ2-2	NA	NA	TGTGCCAGCAGCTCCGGGACACGAAACACCGGGGAGCTGTTTTTT	CASSSGTRNTGELFF
TRBV6-5	TRBJ2-4	NA	once	TGTGCCAGCAGTCCGAAAGGGGCGGCCAAAAACATTCAGTACTTC	CASSPKGAAKNIQYF
TRBV6-5	TRBJ1-4	NA	NA	TGTGCCAGCAGGGGTAGACAGGATAATGAAAAACTGTTTTTT	CASRGRQDNEKLFF
TRBV20-1	TRBJ1-2	NA	NA	TGCAGTGCTAGACAGGGGTATGGCTACACCTTC	CSARQGYGYTF
TRBV14	TRBJ2-7	TRBD2	NA	TGTGCCAGCAGCCATCCTAGGACTAGCGGGGCCCCCTACGAGCAGTACTTC	CASSHPRTSGAPYEQYF
TRBV2	TRBJ1-6	NA	NA	TGTGCCAGCAGTGAAGAAACAGGGCGTTGGACCTATAATTCACCCCTCCACTTT	CASSEETGRWTYNSPLHF